This T cell receptor beta chain was retrieved from a study of identical twins. General study points: Twin sharing of out-of-frame TCR alpha was underestimated by models in monozygotic pairs. Insertions ran lower in abundant cord blood beta clonotypes, though not in memory repertoires.

The germline V and J ends were trimmed by 7 bases and 5 bases, with 12 bases remaining between them. Germline CDR1 and CDR2: MDHEN and SYDVKM. CDR3 length: 13 residues. TCRdb fed the 5' RACE reads into MiXCR, producing one record per CDR3 protein. The sample shows around 1.7 million distinct CDR3 sequences, 25% to 35% of them seen only once. This clonotype has only a few counts. No antigen is known for it. The receptor comes from a newborn girl in good health. The sequencing input was cord blood. This rearrangement joins TRBV28 to TRBJ2-1, with D tentatively TRBD2 (5 bases). This chain's CDR3 is CASTPGLHNEQFF. As DNA, the CDR3 is TGTGCCAGCACGCCGGGATTACACAATGAGCAGTTCTTC. The full variable domain, its missing parts supplied by reference TRBV28 and TRBJ2-1, is DVKVTQSSRYLVKRTGEKVFLECVQDMDHENMFWYRQDPGLGLRLIYFSYDVKMKEKGDIPEGYSVSREKKERFSLILESASTNQTSMYLCASTPGLHNEQFFGPGTRLTVL.